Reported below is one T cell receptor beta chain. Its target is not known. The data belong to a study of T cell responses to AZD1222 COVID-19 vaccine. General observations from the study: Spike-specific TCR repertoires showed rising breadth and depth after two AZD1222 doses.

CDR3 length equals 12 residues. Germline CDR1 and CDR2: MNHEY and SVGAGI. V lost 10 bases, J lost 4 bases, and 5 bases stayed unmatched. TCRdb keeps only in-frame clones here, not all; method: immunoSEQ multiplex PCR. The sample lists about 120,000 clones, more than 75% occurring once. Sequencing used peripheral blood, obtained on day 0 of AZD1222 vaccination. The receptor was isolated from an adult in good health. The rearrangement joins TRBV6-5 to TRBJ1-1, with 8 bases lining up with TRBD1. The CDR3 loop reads CATHRGSTEAFF. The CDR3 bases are TGTGCCACCCACAGGGGGTCCACTGAAGCTTTCTTT.